The clone carrying this T cell receptor beta chain has ten or more counts. The antigen is not known. This sample is part of a study of regulatory T cells in long-lasting Graves disease. Study-level points and caveats: Newly diagnosed Graves' patients exceeded persistent ones in TCR diversity.

Library construction for TCR beta used iRepertoire HTBI primers and Arm-PCR of CDR3 regions. TCRdb reprocessed the multiplex PCR reads with MiXCR, giving one entry per CDR3 protein. The sample holds fewer than 650,000 distinct CDR3 sequences, around 16% seen once. Time point noted: newly diagnosed GD, antithyroid drugs for less than 3 months. The TCR library was made from RNA that had been extracted from PBMCs in TRIzol. EDTA tubes collected roughly 9 milliliters of peripheral blood. These data also formed part of another study, on T cells in Graves' hyperthyroidism and ophthalmopathy. This second study says: Stable disease denoted Graves' hyperthyroidism without ophthalmopathy progression within 18 months. Clonotypes that were expanded in thyroid above 0.001 mostly appeared in blood too.

This TCR was sampled from a man between 18 and 29 years old with Graves disease. Sequencing used peripheral blood mononuclear cells (PBMCs), obtained at new diagnosis, from a patient treated with antithyroid drugs.

In DNA, the CDR3 is TGTGCCTGGGGTGGACAGGGGGATCAGCCCCAGCATTTT. Its translation is CAWGGQGDQPQHF. The V gene is TRBV30, the J gene TRBJ1-5; 10 bases are a match to TRBD1. This CDR3 contains 13 residues. CDR1 is GTSNPN, CDR2 SVGIG, per germline (reference sequence). V lost 5 bases and J lost 5; bases outside the gene matches: 3.